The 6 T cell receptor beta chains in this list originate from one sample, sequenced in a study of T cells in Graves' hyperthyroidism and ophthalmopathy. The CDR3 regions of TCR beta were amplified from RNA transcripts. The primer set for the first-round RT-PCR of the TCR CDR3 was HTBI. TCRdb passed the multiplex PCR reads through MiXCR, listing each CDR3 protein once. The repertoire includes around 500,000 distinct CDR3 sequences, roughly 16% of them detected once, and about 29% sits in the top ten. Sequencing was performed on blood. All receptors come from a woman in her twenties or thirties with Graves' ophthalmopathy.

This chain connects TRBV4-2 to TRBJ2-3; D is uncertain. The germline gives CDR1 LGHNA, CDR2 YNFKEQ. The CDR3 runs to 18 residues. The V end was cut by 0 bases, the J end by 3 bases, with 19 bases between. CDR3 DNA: TGTGCCAGCAGCCAAGACGTGTTGACCGGGCAGATAACAGATACGCAGTATTTT. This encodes CASSQDVLTGQITDTQYF.

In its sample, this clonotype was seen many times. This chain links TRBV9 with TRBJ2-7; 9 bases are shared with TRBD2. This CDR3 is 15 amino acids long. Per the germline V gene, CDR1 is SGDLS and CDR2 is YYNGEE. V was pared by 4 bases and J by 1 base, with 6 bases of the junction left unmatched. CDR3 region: CASSLAGGISYEQYF. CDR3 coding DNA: TGTGCCAGCAGCTTGGCGGGAGGGATATCCTACGAGCAGTACTTC.

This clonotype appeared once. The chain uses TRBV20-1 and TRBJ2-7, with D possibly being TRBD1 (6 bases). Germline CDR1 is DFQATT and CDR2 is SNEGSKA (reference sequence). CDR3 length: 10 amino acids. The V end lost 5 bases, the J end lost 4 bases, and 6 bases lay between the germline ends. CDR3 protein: CSAGQYEQYF. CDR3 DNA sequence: TGCAGTGCTGGACAGTACGAGCAGTACTTC.

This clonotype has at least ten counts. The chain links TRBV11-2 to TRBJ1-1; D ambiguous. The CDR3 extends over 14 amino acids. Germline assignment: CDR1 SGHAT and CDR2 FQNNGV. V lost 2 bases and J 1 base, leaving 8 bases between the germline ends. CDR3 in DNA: TGTGCCAGCAGCTTAATTGATACGAACACTGAAGCTTTCTTT. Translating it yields CASSLIDTNTEAFF.

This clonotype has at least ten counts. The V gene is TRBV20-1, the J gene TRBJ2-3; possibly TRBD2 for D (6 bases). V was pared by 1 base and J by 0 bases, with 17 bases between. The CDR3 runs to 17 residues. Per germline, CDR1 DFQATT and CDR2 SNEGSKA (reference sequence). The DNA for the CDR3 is TGCAGTGCTAGAGTTCCACCTAGCGCATCTAGCACAGATACGCAGTATTTT. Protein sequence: CSARVPPSASSTDTQYF.

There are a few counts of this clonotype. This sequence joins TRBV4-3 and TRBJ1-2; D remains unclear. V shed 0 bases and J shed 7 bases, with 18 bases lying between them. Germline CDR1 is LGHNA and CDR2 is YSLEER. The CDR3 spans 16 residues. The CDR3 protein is CASSQEPHTRFTGYTF. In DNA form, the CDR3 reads TGCGCCAGCAGCCAAGAACCCCACACCCGGTTTACTGGCTACACCTTC.